This T cell receptor beta chain was documented in a study of identical twins. Findings and caveats of the study: Clonotypes of the beta chain that were abundant in cord blood carried fewer insertions (memory repertoires showed none). The models gave estimates that fell short of the out-of-frame TCR alpha sharing seen in monozygotic twins.

J gave up 4 bases and V 6 bases, and 14 bases lay outside the gene matches. Germline CDR1 and CDR2: ENHRY and SYGVKD. The CDR3 is 17 amino acids. The cDNA had a unique molecular identifier and a template-switch universal primer site. TCRdb recomputed calls from the 5' RACE reads with MiXCR, one row per CDR3 protein. The top ten clones hold 0.44% of a sample with just under 550,000 distinct CDR3 sequences, around 15% of them seen once. Everyone who donated was a healthy Caucasian. This clonotype was picked up a small number of times. Its antigen is not identified. This same sample was also part of a study on yellow fever vaccine responses in identical twins.

The origin of this receptor is a woman in her late teens or twenties in good health. This chain links TRBV10-3 with TRBJ2-2; 7 bases line up with TRBD1. Sequenced: CD4+ T cells sorted from blood. DNA for the CDR3: TGTGCCATCAGCGAGCGACCCGACAGGGTGGTCACCGGGGAGCTGTTTTTT. The encoded protein is CAISERPDRVVTGELFF.